A single sample is the source of the 31 T cell receptor beta chains below, sequenced in a study of cytomegalovirus exposure and HLA in healthy donors. PCR used 60 Vbeta primers and 13 Jbeta primers. Libraries were prepared by immunoSEQ multiplex PCR; TCRdb keeps only in-frame clonotypes and omits some of them. The data show about 190,000 clones, over 70% seen once. Source material: PBMCs. These receptor sequences come from a young woman in good health and CMV-seropositive.

The CDR3 is CASSPKGFSYNEQFF. In nucleotides, the CDR3 is TGCGCCAGCAGTCCTAAGGGGTTCTCCTACAATGAGCAGTTCTTC. This chain links TRBV5-1 with TRBJ2-1; D perhaps matches TRBD1 (5 bases). V was clipped by 5 bases and J by 0 bases, with 12 bases between them. This CDR3 has 15 residues. The germline gives CDR1 SGHRS, CDR2 YFSETQ.

The chain links TRBV7-9 to TRBJ1-2; 9 nucleotides match TRBD1. The V segment lost 5 bases and the J segment 6 bases; nucleotides outside the gene matches: 13. The V gene's germline CDR1 is SEHNR and CDR2 FQNEAQ (reference sequence). The CDR3 runs to 16 residues. In DNA, the CDR3 is TGTGCCAGCAGCGATGGGACAGGGAGGGAGGTAAATGGCTACACCTTC. Its protein product is CASSDGTGREVNGYTF.

This clone showed up just once. The rearrangement joins TRBV15 to TRBJ2-1; 7 bases align to TRBD1. V lost 1 base to trimming and J lost 8 bases; unmatched junction nucleotides: 8. The CDR3 spans 15 residues. Germline CDR1 is LNHNV and CDR2 is YYDKDF (reference sequence). The CDR3 reads CATSRVLEGGDEQFF. CDR3 DNA sequence: TGTGCCACCAGCAGAGTCCTAGAAGGGGGCGATGAGCAGTTCTTC. Looking up the rest from reference TRBV15 and TRBJ2-1 gives the full variable domain: DAMVIQNPRYQVTQFGKPVTLSCSQTLNHNVMYWYQQKSSQAPKLLFHYYDKDFNNEADTPDNFQSRRPNTSFCFLDIRSPGLGDTAMYLCATSRVLEGGDEQFFGPGTRLTVL.

Details on this clone: Because the CDR3 is missing its conserved closing phenylalanine or tryptophan, this is likely a read error. The chain uses TRBV11-2 and TRBJ2-7; 7 bases fit TRBD2. The germline gives CDR1 SGHAT, CDR2 FQNNGV. The CDR3 length is 13 residues. J gave up 3 bases and V 5 bases, and 4 bases lay outside the gene matches. The DNA for the CDR3 is TGTGCCAGCAGCCGGGGAGGGTTCTACGAGCAGTACCTC. This translates into CASSRGGFYEQYL.

The chain joins TRBV29-1 to TRBJ1-1, with D perhaps matching TRBD1 (6 bases). Germline CDR1 reads SQVTM; CDR2 reads ANQGSEA. V lost 8 bases to trimming and J lost 1 base, with 11 bases between them. The CDR3 consists of 12 residues. CDR3 sequence reads: CSTRTENTEAFF. CDR3 coding DNA: TGCAGCACAAGGACAGAGAACACTGAAGCTTTCTTT. Drawing the rest from reference TRBV29-1 and TRBJ1-1, the complete variable domain is SAVISQKPSRDICQRGTSLTIQCQVDSQVTMMFWYRQQPGQSLTLIATANQGSEATYESGFVIDKFPISRPNLTFSTLTVSNMSPEDSSIYLCSTRTENTEAFFGQGTRLTVV.

The rearrangement uses TRBV18 and TRBJ1-4, with no clear D. The germline V and J ends were trimmed by 2 bases and 11 bases, with 24 bases remaining between them. This CDR3 has 17 amino acids. Looked up from germline, CDR1 is KGHSH and CDR2 is LQKENI. This chain's CDR3 is CASSPRFRDQLMKKLFF. The DNA for the CDR3 is TGTGCCAGCTCACCAAGGTTCCGCGACCAACTAATGAAGAAACTGTTTTTT.

The genes are TRBV5-5 and TRBJ2-7; 7 nucleotides line up with TRBD2. This CDR3 spans 15 amino acids. J lost 2 bases, V lost 5 bases, and 10 bases had no gene match. Germline lookup yields CDR1 SGHKS and CDR2 YYEKEE (reference sequence). The CDR3 sequence: CASSPGASGPYEQYF. CDR3 sequence (DNA): TGTGCCAGCAGTCCCGGGGCTAGCGGACCCTACGAGCAGTACTTC.

The J gene is TRBJ1-1, the V gene TRBV5-4, with D unresolved. V lost 2 bases to trimming and J lost 0 bases, with 8 bases between them. Per germline, CDR1 SGHNT and CDR2 YYREEE (reference sequence). The CDR3 has 14 residues. The CDR3 nucleotides are TGTGCCAGCAGCTTACCGGGTATGAACACTGAAGCTTTCTTT. Protein: CASSLPGMNTEAFF.

This chain links TRBV2 with TRBJ1-6; D call uncertain. Germline V gene lookup returns CDR1 SNHLY and CDR2 FYNNEI. The CDR3 runs to 15 residues. V was shortened by 3 bases and J by 0 bases, with 6 bases between the two germline ends. The CDR3 region is CASSEESSYNSPLHF. DNA for the CDR3: TGTGCCAGCAGTGAGGAGAGCTCCTATAATTCACCCCTCCACTTT.

This chain joins TRBV2 and TRBJ2-7, with unresolved D. The CDR3 has 14 amino acids. The germline V gene encodes CDR1 SNHLY and CDR2 FYNNEI. V was pared by 5 bases and J by 0 bases, with 11 bases between. The CDR3 nucleotides read TGTGCCAGCAGTTCCACGCCGAGCTCCTACGAGCAGTACTTC. Translating gives CASSSTPSSYEQYF.

Only a few counts were recorded for this clone. The J gene is TRBJ1-5, the V gene TRBV7-2, with 11 nucleotides matching TRBD1. The CDR3 is 17 residues long. V dropped 3 bases and J dropped 1; count of bases not matched to a gene: 5. Germline V gives CDR1 SGHTA, CDR2 FQGNSA. CDR3 sequence (DNA): TGTGCCAGCAGCTTTGGGGGACAGGGGGGAAGCAATCAGCCCCAGCATTTT. Its translation is CASSFGGQGGSNQPQHF. The complete variable domain, with remaining parts taken from reference TRBV7-2 and TRBJ1-5, reads GAGVSQSPSNKVTEKGKDVELRCDPISGHTALYWYRQSLGQGLEFLIYFQGNSAPDKSGLPSDRFSAERTGGSVSTLTIQRTQQEDSAVYLCASSFGGQGGSNQPQHFGDGTRLSIL.

The chain joins TRBV5-1 to TRBJ2-1, with D possibly matching TRBD1 (6 bases). The CDR3 covers 14 residues. The V end lost 4 bases, the J end lost 9 bases, and 17 bases lay between the germline ends. The germline V gene has CDR1 SGHRS and CDR2 YFSETQ. This CDR3 reads CASSPRQERGEQFF. In DNA form, the CDR3 reads TGCGCCAGCAGCCCGCGACAGGAAAGGGGTGAGCAGTTCTTC.

The chain combines TRBV29-1 with TRBJ2-3; a possible D gene is TRBD1 (5 bases). The germline V and J ends were trimmed by 4 bases and 4 bases, with 12 bases remaining between them. CDR1 SQVTM and CDR2 ANQGSEA come from the germline V gene. The CDR3 spans 13 residues. The CDR3 loop is CSVGGRDADTQYF. CDR3 sequence (DNA): TGCAGCGTTGGGGGCAGGGATGCAGATACGCAGTATTTT.

CDR3 DNA sequence: TGTGCCAGTAGTATGGCGGGAGATACATACACCGGGGAGCTGTTTTTT. As protein: CASSMAGDTYTGELFF. The V call is TRBV19, the J call TRBJ2-2; 7 bases align to TRBD2. This CDR3 is built from 16 residues. Germline V gene lookup returns CDR1 LNHDA and CDR2 SQIVND (reference sequence). With V trimmed by 3 bases and J by 3 bases, 7 bases remained unmatched.

The chain has TRBV25-1 and TRBJ1-5, with TRBD1 as a possible D gene (5 bases). Trimming pared 6 bases from V and 2 bases from J, leaving 14 bases between. CDR3 size: 15 residues. The germline gives CDR1 MGHDK, CDR2 SYGVNS. Written as DNA, the CDR3 is TGTGCCAGCAGCGGTCCGGGGGATGGCAATCAGCCCCAGCATTTT. Translation: CASSGPGDGNQPQHF.

The chain is built from TRBV5-5 and TRBJ2-7, with 9 bases fitting TRBD1. The germline V gene encodes CDR1 SGHKS and CDR2 YYEKEE (reference sequence). V lost 2 bases, J lost 1 base, and 1 base stayed unmatched. The CDR3 totals 14 residues. CDR3 nucleotides: TGTGCCAGCAGCTTCGGGACAGGGTCCTACGAGCAGTACTTC. Its translation is CASSFGTGSYEQYF.

This chain links TRBV6-6 with TRBJ2-7; TRBD2 aligns across 12 bases. The length of the CDR3 is 14 residues. The V segment lost 6 bases and the J segment 2 bases; nucleotides outside the gene matches: 2. Germline V CDR1 and CDR2: MNHNY, SVGAGI (reference sequence). CDR3 nucleotide sequence: TGTGCCAGCAGCACTAGCGGGAGGCCCTACGAGCAGTACTTC. Its protein is CASSTSGRPYEQYF.

The rearrangement joins TRBV19 to TRBJ1-5; D may be TRBD1 (6 bases). The CDR3 consists of 15 residues. V shed 8 bases and J shed 1 base, with 15 bases lying between them. Germline CDR1 reads LNHDA; CDR2 reads SQIVND (reference sequence). The DNA of the CDR3 is TGTGCCAGTCTCAAACAGGGTTGGAGCAATCAGCCCCAGCATTTT. This translates into CASLKQGWSNQPQHF.

The chain links TRBV15 to TRBJ2-3; 10 bases align to TRBD2. Germline-derived CDR1 and CDR2 are LNHNV and YYDKDF (reference sequence). V dropped 4 bases and J dropped 4; count of bases not matched to a gene: 11. CDR3 length equals 17 residues. The chain's CDR3 is CATSTLLSGRGPDTQYF. The CDR3 DNA is TGTGCCACCAGCACCCTTTTGAGCGGGAGGGGTCCAGATACGCAGTATTTT.

The rearrangement uses TRBV2 and TRBJ1-1, with unresolved D. The ends were cut back, 3 bases at V and 2 bases at J, with 13 bases in the middle. This CDR3 comprises 15 residues. CDR1 and CDR2 from the germline V gene are SNHLY and FYNNEI. The CDR3 region has the DNA TGTGCCAGCAGTGAGGGCGCAGCCTTTAACACTGAAGCTTTCTTT. Translation gives CASSEGAAFNTEAFF.

The chain employs TRBV15 and TRBJ1-1; 7 positions agree with TRBD1. There are 15 residues in the CDR3. Germline CDR1 and CDR2: LNHNV and YYDKDF (reference sequence). The junction had 7 bases not matched to a gene; V was cut back by 5 bases and J by 1 base. The CDR3 DNA is TGTGCCACCAGCGTACGACAGGGAACGAACACTGAAGCTTTCTTT. Protein product: CATSVRQGTNTEAFF.

The chain links TRBV28 to TRBJ1-3, with TRBD1 matching over 7 bases. The ends lost 6 bases at V and 0 bases at J; junction bases unmatched: 5. The CDR3 totals 15 residues. From germline, CDR1 is MDHEN and CDR2 SYDVKM. The CDR3 coding sequence is TGTGCCAGCAGGACGGGACAGAACTCTGGAAACACCATATATTTT. Its translation: CASRTGQNSGNTIYF. Complete variable domain (other parts from reference TRBV28 and TRBJ1-3): DVKVTQSSRYLVKRTGEKVFLECVQDMDHENMFWYRQDPGLGLRLIYFSYDVKMKEKGDIPEGYSVSREKKERFSLILESASTNQTSMYLCASRTGQNSGNTIYFGEGSWLTVV.

The chain employs TRBV12-5 and TRBJ1-5; D possibly corresponds to TRBD1 (5 bases). V was clipped by 0 bases and J by 9 bases, with 18 bases between them. The V gene's germline CDR1 is LGHNT and CDR2 FRNRAP. This CDR3 region has 16 residues. Written as DNA, the CDR3 is TGTGCTAGTGGTTTGGTTCGGGGGGGGGACTTACGGCCCCAGCATTTT. As protein: CASGLVRGGDLRPQHF.

V usage is TRBV27 and J usage is TRBJ2-7; 7 positions match TRBD1. The CDR3 sequence is 14 residues long. The V segment lost 5 bases and the J segment 5 bases; nucleotides outside the gene matches: 9. Looked up from germline, CDR1 is MNHEY and CDR2 is SMNVEV (reference sequence). The CDR3 DNA reads TGTGCCAGCAGTAGATCAGGGGGAGATCACGAGCAGTACTTC. This translates into CASSRSGGDHEQYF.

The chain recombines TRBV6-5 with TRBJ2-7; D is unresolved. Trimming took off 4 bases at V and 4 bases at J, with 11 bases between the two ends. The CDR3 is 13 amino acids. Germline V lookup: CDR1 MNHEY, CDR2 SVGAGI. The CDR3 here is CASSSRFVYEQYF. Here the CDR3 DNA reads TGTGCCAGCAGTTCCCGGTTTGTGTACGAGCAGTACTTC.

The chain links TRBV27 to TRBJ1-2; 8 bases agree with TRBD1. This CDR3 comprises 18 residues. CDR1 MNHEY and CDR2 SMNVEV come from the germline V gene (reference sequence). Trimming took 1 base from V and 2 from J; bases not matched to a gene: 12. The CDR3 DNA follows: TGTGCCAGCAGTTTATTTGACAGGGGAGACCGGGGGAACTATGGCTACACCTTC. This codes for CASSLFDRGDRGNYGYTF.

V gene TRBV11-2 combines with J gene TRBJ2-1; D not resolved. Per germline, CDR1 SGHAT and CDR2 FQNNGV. V lost 2 bases, J lost 0 bases, and 8 bases lay in between. CDR3 length: 15 amino acids. The CDR3 DNA reads TGTGCCAGCAGCTTAACGTATAGCTCCTACAATGAGCAGTTCTTC. Encoded protein: CASSLTYSSYNEQFF.

The chain uses TRBV28 and TRBJ2-7; 11 positions match TRBD2. V lost 5 bases, J lost 9 bases, and 15 bases stayed unmatched. The length of the CDR3 is 16 residues. Germline-derived CDR1 and CDR2 are MDHEN and SYDVKM. DNA for the CDR3: TGTGCCAGCAGTATTAGCGGGAGGGCCATCGGAGGCGGGCAGTACTTC. Translating gives CASSISGRAIGGGQYF.

V and J are TRBV7-9 and TRBJ1-1, with D perhaps TRBD1 (6 bases). The germline gives CDR1 SEHNR, CDR2 FQNEAQ (reference sequence). V lost 2 bases and J 1 base, leaving 20 bases between the germline ends. The CDR3 covers 18 residues. The CDR3 loop reads CASSLQDSPGHRNTEAFF. CDR3 in DNA: TGTGCCAGCAGCTTACAAGATTCGCCGGGACACCGGAACACTGAAGCTTTCTTT.

In this sample, this clone turned up a few times. The V and J genes are TRBV7-6 and TRBJ2-2, with 9 bases that match TRBD2. V was clipped by 5 bases and J by 5 bases; unmatched bases: 6. The germline gives CDR1 SGHVS, CDR2 FNYEAQ. This CDR3 is 15 amino acids long. The CDR3 sequence is CASSVSGSRTGELFF. The CDR3 coding sequence is TGTGCCAGCAGCGTTAGCGGGAGTCGGACCGGGGAGCTGTTTTTT.

The chain is built from TRBV28 and TRBJ1-4; 9 positions match TRBD1. The CDR3 totals 15 residues. Germline CDR1 reads MDHEN; CDR2 reads SYDVKM. V was clipped by 4 bases and J by 6 bases; unmatched bases: 6. The CDR3: CASSYLTGGDEKLFF. The CDR3 DNA reads as TGTGCCAGCAGTTATCTGACAGGGGGTGATGAAAAACTGTTTTTT.